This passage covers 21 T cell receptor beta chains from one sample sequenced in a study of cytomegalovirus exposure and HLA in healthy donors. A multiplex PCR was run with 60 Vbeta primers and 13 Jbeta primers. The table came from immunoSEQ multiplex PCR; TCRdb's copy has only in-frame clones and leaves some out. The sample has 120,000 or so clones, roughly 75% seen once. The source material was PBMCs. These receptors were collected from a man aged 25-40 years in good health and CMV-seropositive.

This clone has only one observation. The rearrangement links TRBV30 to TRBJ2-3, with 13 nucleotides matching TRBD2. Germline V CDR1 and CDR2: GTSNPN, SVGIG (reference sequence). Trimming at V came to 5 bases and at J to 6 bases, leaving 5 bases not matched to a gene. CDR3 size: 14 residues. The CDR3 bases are TGTGCCTGGGGGACTAGCGGGATCTGGGATACGCAGTATTTT. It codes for CAWGTSGIWDTQYF.

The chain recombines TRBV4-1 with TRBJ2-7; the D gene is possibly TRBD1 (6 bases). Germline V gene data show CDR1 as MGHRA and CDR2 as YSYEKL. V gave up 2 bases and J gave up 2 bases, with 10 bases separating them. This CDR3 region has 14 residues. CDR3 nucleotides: TGCGCCAGCAGCCAACTTGACAGGACCTACGAGCAGTACTTC. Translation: CASSQLDRTYEQYF.

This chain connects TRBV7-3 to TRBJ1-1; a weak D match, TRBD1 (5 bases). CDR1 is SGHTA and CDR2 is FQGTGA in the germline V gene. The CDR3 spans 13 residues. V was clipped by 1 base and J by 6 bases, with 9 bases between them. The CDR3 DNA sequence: TGTGCCAGCAGCTTAAGTTGGGGGGCTGAAGCTTTCTTT. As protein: CASSLSWGAEAFF.

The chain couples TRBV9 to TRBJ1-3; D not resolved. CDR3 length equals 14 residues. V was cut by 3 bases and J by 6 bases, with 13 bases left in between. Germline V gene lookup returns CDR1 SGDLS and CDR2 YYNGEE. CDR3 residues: CASSADGRVNTIYF. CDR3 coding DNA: TGTGCCAGCAGCGCAGATGGGAGGGTAAACACCATATATTTT.

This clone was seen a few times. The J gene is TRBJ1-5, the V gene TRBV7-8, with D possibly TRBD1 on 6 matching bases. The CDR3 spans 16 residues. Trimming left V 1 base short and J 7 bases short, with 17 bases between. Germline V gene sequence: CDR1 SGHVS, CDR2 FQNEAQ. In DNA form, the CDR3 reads TGTGCCAGCAGCTTAGGCTCGGCAGGGGCGAGGCAGCCCCAGCATTTT. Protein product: CASSLGSAGARQPQHF.

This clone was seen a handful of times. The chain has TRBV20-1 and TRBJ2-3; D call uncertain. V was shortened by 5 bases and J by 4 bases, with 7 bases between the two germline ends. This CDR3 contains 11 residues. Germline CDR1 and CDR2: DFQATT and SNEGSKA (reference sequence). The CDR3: CSAHYADTQYF. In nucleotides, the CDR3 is TGCAGTGCTCACTACGCAGATACGCAGTATTTT.

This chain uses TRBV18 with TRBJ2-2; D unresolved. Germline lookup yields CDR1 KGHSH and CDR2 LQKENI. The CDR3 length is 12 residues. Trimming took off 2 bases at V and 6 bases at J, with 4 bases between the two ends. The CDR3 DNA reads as TGTGCCAGCTCACCAGCGGCCGGGGAGCTGTTTTTT. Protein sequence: CASSPAAGELFF.

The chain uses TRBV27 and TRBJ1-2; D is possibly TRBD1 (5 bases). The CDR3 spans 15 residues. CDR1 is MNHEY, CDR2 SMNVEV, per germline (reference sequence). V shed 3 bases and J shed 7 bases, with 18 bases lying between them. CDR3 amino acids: CASSLMYRGTGGYTF. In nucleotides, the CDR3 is TGTGCCAGCAGTTTGATGTATAGGGGAACGGGTGGCTACACCTTC.

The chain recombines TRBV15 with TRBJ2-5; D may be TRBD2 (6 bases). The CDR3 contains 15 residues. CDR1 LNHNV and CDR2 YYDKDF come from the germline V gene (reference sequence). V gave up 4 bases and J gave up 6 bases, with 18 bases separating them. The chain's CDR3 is CATSKTAGRSQTQYF. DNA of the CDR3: TGTGCCACCAGCAAAACCGCAGGGAGGTCACAGACCCAGTACTTC.

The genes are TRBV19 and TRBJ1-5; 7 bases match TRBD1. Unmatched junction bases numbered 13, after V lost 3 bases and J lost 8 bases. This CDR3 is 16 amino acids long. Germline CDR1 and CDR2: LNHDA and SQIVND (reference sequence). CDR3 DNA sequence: TGTGCCAGTAGTATCGGGACGGGACAGCCGCCCAAGCCCCAGCATTTT. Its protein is CASSIGTGQPPKPQHF.

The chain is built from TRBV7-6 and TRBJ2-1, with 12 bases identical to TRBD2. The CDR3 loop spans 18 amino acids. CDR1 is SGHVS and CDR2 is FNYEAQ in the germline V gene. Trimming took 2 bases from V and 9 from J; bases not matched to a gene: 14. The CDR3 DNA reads TGTGCCAGCAGCTTACTAGCGGGAGGGCCCTTAGTAGGCGGTGAGCAGTTCTTC. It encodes CASSLLAGGPLVGGEQFF. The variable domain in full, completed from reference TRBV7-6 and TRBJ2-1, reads GAGVSQSPRYKVTKRGQDVALRCDPISGHVSLYWYRQALGQGPEFLTYFNYEAQQDKSGLPNDRFSAERPEGSISTLTIQRTEQRDSAMYRCASSLLAGGPLVGGEQFFGPGTRLTVL.

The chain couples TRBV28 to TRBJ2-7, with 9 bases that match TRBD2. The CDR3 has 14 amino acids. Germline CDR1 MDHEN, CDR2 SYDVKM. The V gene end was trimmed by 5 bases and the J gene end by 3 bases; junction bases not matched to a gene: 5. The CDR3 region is CASSPASGIYEQYF. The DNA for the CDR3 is TGTGCCAGCAGTCCCGCTAGCGGGATCTACGAGCAGTACTTC.

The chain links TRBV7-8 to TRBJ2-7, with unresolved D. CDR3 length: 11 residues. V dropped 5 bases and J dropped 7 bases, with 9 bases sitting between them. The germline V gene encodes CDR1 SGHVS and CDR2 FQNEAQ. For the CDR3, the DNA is TGTGCCAGCAGCACCAGTTTTGAGCAGTACTTC. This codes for CASSTSFEQYF.

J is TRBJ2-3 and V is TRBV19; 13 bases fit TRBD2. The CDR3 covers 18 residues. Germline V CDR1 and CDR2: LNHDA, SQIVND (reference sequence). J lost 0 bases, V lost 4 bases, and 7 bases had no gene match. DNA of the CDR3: TGTGCCAGTAGTACCCCGGGACTAGCGGGGACGAGCACAGATACGCAGTATTTT. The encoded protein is CASSTPGLAGTSTDTQYF.

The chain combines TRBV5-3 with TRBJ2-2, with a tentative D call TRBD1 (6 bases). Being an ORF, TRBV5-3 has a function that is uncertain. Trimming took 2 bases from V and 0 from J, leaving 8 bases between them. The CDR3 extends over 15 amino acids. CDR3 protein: CARSLGTTNTGELFF. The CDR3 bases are TGTGCCAGAAGCTTAGGGACAACGAACACCGGGGAGCTGTTTTTT.

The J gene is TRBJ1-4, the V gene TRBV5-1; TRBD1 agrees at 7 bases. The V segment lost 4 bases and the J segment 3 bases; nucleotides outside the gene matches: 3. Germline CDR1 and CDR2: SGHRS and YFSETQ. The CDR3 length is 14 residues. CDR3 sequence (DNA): TGCGCCAGCAGCCTCGGACAGGCTAATGAAAAACTGTTTTTT. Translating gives CASSLGQANEKLFF.

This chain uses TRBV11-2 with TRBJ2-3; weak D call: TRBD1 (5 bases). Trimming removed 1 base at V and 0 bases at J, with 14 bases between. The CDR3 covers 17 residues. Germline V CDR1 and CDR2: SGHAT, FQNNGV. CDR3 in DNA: TGTGCCAGCAGCTTAGGGTCGACAGCAGCTAGCACAGATACGCAGTATTTT. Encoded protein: CASSLGSTAASTDTQYF.

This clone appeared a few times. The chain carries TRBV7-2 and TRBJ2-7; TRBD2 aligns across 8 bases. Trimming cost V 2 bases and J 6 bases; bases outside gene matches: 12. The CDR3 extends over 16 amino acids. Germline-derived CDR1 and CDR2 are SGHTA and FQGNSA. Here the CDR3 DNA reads TGTGCCAGCAGCTTACAGAGCGGGAGAAACATTCGCGAGCAGTACTTC. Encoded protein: CASSLQSGRNIREQYF.

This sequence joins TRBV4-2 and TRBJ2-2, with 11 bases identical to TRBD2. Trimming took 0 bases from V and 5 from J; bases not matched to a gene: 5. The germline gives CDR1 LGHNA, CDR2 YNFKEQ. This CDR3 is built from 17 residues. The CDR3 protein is CASSQDNLAGGTGELFF. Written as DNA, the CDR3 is TGTGCCAGCAGCCAAGATAACCTAGCGGGAGGTACCGGGGAGCTGTTTTTT.

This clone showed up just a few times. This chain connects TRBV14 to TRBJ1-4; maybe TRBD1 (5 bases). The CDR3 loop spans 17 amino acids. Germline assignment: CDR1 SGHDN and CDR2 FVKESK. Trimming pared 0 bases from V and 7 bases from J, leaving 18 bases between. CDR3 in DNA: TGTGCCAGCAGCCAAGACTCACAGGACCCCTCGGCTGAAAAACTGTTTTTT. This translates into CASSQDSQDPSAEKLFF.

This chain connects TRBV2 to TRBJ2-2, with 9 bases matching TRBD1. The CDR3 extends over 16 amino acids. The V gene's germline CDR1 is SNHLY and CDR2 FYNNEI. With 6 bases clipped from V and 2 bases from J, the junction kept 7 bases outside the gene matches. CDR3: CASSAPGQGNTGELFF. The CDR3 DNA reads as TGTGCCAGCAGCGCCCCGGGACAGGGTAACACCGGGGAGCTGTTTTTT.